This paragraph covers one T cell receptor beta chain sequence. Its antigen remains unidentified. Base qualities are not at hand, and no much larger clone is one base apart. TCRbeta CDR3 regions were amplified from genomic DNA using the immunoSEQ Assay, a bias-controlled multiplex PCR. The authors' pipeline ran thus. Within the assay, amplification of reference gene primers was used to estimate how many nucleated cells each sample contained. Sequence reads were collapsed and filtered to measure the absolute abundance of every unique TCRbeta CDR3 rearrangement. For each sample, productive Simpson clonality was calculated by taking the square root of Simpson's diversity index across productive rearrangements. TCRdb took this table from immuneACCESS and kept in-frame rearrangements with V and J called. Such tables lack part of the clones; where checked against another copy, unresolved V genes explain under half of the gap, and the rest is unexplained. V and J calls and clone size are copied from that table; D and trimming were computed from the DNA. For this sample there are fewer than 85,000 clones; 90% appear just once. 0.95% to 1.3% of the sample comes from the top ten.

From the cysteine through the phenylalanine, the CDR3 covers 15 amino acids. Only the CDR3 portion is preserved as DNA: 45 bases, with reading frame beginning at the first base. Looking up the germline V gene yields CDR1 SGHAT and CDR2 FQNNGV. The germline ends are 12 bases apart after V is trimmed by 3 bases and J by 1 base. Whole blood was collected in K2EDTA tubes by collaborating institutions according to the institutions' own protocols. Collaborator samples were shipped for TCRbeta analysis as frozen whole blood, isolated PBMCs, or DNA extracted from either sample type. These data originate in a study of blood T cell repertoires in COVID-19 (dated by TCRdb to between 2020 and 2021). About the study as a whole: The collaborator samples originated in the United States, Italy and Spain and spanned the acute and convalescent phases of COVID-19. Sample metadata almost always included a de-identified subject ID, COVID-19 status, age in years and sex. The prospective study material was composed of cDNA or gDNA derived from T cells, B-cell-depleted T cells, or PBMCs. The samples were drawn from two sources: the first 160 participants of the ongoing ImmuneRACE study, and 1,254 subjects contributed by 6 global collaborators. Subjects who had been exposed to COVID-19, were actively infected with it, or had recovered from it provided the deeply sampled blood TCRbeta repertoires that made up the dataset. The repertoires were released in a freely available public database meant as a resource for research on the immune response to SARS-CoV-2. Where available, HLA class I and class II types were obtained from metadata supplied by the sample provider rather than from assay-based typing.

Points the paper makes about the study in general: Clinical and demographic metadata were provided uncurated, with the amount varying by source and participant.

Sample: peripheral blood. This chain is built from TRBV11-2 and TRBJ1-1; TRBD1 might be the D gene, on 5 matching bases. The origin of this receptor is a woman in her forties or fifties in a cohort sampled during active COVID-19. The CDR3 protein is CASSLGLGTNTEAFF. The DNA sequence is TGTGCCAGCAGCTTGGGGCTCGGTACGAACACTGAAGCTTTCTTT.